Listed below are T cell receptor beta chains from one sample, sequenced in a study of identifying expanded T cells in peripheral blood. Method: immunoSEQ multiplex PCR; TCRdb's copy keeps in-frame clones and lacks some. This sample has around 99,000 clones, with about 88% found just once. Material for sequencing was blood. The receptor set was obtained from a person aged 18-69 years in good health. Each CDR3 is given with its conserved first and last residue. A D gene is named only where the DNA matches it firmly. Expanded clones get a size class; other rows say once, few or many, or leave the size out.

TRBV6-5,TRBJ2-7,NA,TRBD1,CASRGTGTGNYEQYF,TGTGCCAGCAGGGGGACCGGGACAGGTAACTACGAGCAGTACTTC
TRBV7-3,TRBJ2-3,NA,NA,CASSYSPEDTQYF,TGTGCCAGCAGCTACAGTCCCGAAGATACGCAGTATTTT
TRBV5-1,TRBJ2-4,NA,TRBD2,CASSLTSGTLNIQYF,TGCGCCAGCAGCTTAACTAGCGGGACCCTAAACATTCAGTACTTC
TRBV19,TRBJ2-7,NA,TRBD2,CASSRGLAGVLEQYF,TGTGCCAGTAGTCGAGGACTAGCGGGAGTTCTCGAGCAGTACTTC
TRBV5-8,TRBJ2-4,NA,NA,CASTRDGKNIQYF,TGTGCCAGCACCCGGGACGGTAAAAACATTCAGTACTTC
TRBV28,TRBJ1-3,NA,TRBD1,CASSGLWTGGLTGNTIYF,TGTGCCAGCTCCGGACTGTGGACAGGGGGCTTAACTGGAAACACCATATATTTT
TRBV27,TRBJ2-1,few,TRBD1,CASSWDRGDEQFF,TGTGCCAGCAGTTGGGACAGGGGGGATGAGCAGTTCTTC
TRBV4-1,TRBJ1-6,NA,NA,CASSQVPETHSPLHF,TGCGCCAGCAGCCAAGTCCCAGAGACCCATTCACCCCTCCACTTT
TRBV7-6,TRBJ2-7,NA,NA,CASSLEAPRRAQNRQYF,TGTGCCAGCAGCTTAGAAGCGCCCCGCCGAGCCCAGAATCGGCAGTACTTC
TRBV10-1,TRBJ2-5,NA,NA,CASSESIAQETQYF,TGCGCCAGCAGTGAGTCTATAGCACAAGAGACCCAGTACTTC
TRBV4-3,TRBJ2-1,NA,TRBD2,CASSQELAGGRWEQFF,TGCGCCAGCAGCCAAGAATTGGCGGGGGGGCGCTGGGAGCAGTTCTTC
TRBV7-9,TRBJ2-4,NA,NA,CASSLVSQGQAKNIQYF,TGTGCCAGCAGCTTAGTTTCACAGGGTCAAGCCAAAAACATTCAGTACTTC
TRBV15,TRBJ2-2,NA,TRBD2,CATSTGGGVGTGELFF,TGTGCCACCAGCACGGGGGGAGGGGTCGGCACCGGGGAGCTGTTTTTT
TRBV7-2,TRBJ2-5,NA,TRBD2,CASSIGGTSGSRETQYF,TGTGCCAGCAGCATTGGGGGGACTAGCGGGAGTCGGGAGACCCAGTACTTC
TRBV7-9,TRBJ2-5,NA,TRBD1,CASSSGQTYETQYF,TGTGCCAGCAGCTCGGGACAGACTTACGAGACCCAGTACTTC
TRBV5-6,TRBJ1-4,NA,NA,CASNSGSLYEKLFF,TGTGCCAGCAACTCGGGCAGCCTTTATGAAAAACTGTTTTTT
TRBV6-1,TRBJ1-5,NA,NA,CASARGENNQPQHF,TGTGCCAGCGCCCGTGGGGAAAACAATCAGCCCCAGCATTTT
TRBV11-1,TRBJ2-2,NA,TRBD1,CASSLRDRNTGELFF,TGTGCCAGCAGCTTACGGGACAGGAACACCGGGGAGCTGTTTTTT
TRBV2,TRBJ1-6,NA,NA,CASSPSMDSPLHF,TGTGCCAGCAGCCCGAGCATGGATTCACCCCTCCACTTT
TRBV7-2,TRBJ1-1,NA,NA,CASRRGLNTEAFF,TGTGCCAGCAGACGAGGTCTGAACACTGAAGCTTTCTTT
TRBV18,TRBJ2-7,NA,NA,CASSQLSGIHEQYF,TGTGCCAGCTCACAACTATCAGGGATACACGAGCAGTACTTC
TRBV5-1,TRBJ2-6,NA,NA,CASSLARQLSGANVLTF,TGCGCCAGCAGCTTGGCCCGACAGCTCTCTGGGGCCAACGTCCTGACTTTC
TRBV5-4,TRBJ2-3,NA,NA,CASSSRTFGEDTQYF,TGTGCCAGCAGCTCGCGGACCTTCGGAGAAGATACGCAGTATTTT
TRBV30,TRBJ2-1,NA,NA,CAWSGPTTGLKSYNEQFF,TGTGCCTGGAGTGGACCAACCACAGGGTTGAAGTCCTACAATGAGCAGTTCTTC
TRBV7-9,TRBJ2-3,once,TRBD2,CASSPGLAGLDTQYF,TGTGCCAGCAGCCCAGGACTAGCCGGCCTAGATACGCAGTATTTT
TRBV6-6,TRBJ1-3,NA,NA,CASSTQGSGNTIYF,TGTGCCAGCAGCACCCAGGGTTCTGGAAACACCATATATTTT
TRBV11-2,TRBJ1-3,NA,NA,CASSLQGDPGNTIYF,TGTGCCAGCAGCTTACAAGGGGATCCGGGAAACACCATATATTTT
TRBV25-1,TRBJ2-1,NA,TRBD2,CASSEIAGLHNEQFF,TGTGCCAGCAGTGAGATAGCGGGACTTCACAATGAGCAGTTCTTC
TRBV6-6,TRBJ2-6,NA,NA,CASSGGASGANVLTF,TGTGCCAGCTCCGGGGGCGCGTCTGGGGCCAACGTCCTGACTTTC
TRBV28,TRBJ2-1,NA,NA,CASSLWDGVWNEQFF,TGTGCCAGCAGTTTATGGGACGGGGTCTGGAATGAGCAGTTCTTC
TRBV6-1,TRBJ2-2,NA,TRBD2,CASSEAIRTRLETGELFF,TGTGCCAGCAGTGAAGCGATCAGGACTAGGCTCGAGACCGGGGAGCTGTTTTTT
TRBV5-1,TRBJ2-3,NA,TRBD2,CASSPGLAASTDTQYF,TGCGCCAGCAGCCCGGGACTAGCGGCTAGCACAGATACGCAGTATTTT
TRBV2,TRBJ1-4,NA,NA,CASGGGTETGNNEKLFF,TGTGCCAGCGGGGGGGGAACCGAGACAGGAAATAATGAAAAACTGTTTTTT
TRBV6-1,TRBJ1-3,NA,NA,CASTQGTGNTIYF,TGTGCCAGCACCCAGGGCACTGGAAACACCATATATTTT
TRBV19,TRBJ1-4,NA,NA,CASSRWGDLKEKLFF,TGTGCCAGTAGTCGATGGGGGGATTTAAAGGAAAAACTGTTTTTT
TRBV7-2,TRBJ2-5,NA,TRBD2,CASSSGLAGGETQYF,TGTGCCAGCAGCTCGGGACTAGCGGGGGGGGAGACCCAGTACTTC
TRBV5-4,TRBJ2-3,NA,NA,CASSLDPWSTDTQYF,TGTGCCAGCAGCTTGGACCCGTGGAGCACAGATACGCAGTATTTT
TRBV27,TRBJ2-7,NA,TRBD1,CASSLSDRAGGEQYF,TGTGCCAGCAGTTTAAGCGACAGGGCTGGTGGCGAGCAGTACTTC
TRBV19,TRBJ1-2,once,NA,CASSARRGEDGYTF,TGTGCCAGTAGCGCTCGAAGGGGGGAGGATGGCTACACCTTC
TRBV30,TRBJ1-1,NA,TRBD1,CAWSSTGGYAEAFF,TGTGCCTGGAGTTCGACAGGGGGTTATGCTGAAGCTTTCTTT
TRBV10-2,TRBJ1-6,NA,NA,CASSEIVDSPLHF,TGCGCCAGCAGTGAGATAGTGGATTCACCCCTCCACTTT
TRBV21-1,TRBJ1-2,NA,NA,CASSTYLDRPYRGYTF,TGTGCCAGCAGCACTTACCTGGACAGACCATACAGAGGCTACACCTTC
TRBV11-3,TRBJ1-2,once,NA,CASMGRADPRYGYTF,TGTGCCAGCATGGGTCGGGCAGACCCAAGGTATGGCTACACCTTC
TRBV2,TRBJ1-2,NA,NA,CASSDNYGYTF,TGTGCCAGCAGTGACAACTATGGCTACACCTTC
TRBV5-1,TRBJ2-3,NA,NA,CASSALGVTDTQYF,TGCGCCAGCAGCGCCCTAGGGGTTACGGATACGCAGTATTTT
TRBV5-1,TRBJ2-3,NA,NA,CASSSWIDTQYF,TGCGCCAGCAGCTCCTGGATAGATACGCAGTATTTT
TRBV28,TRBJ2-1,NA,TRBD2,CASSPAGASSPGQFF,TGTGCCAGCAGCCCTGCGGGAGCTTCATCTCCGGGGCAGTTCTTC
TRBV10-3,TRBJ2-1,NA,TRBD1,CATLRTGTTYNEQFF,TGTGCCACCCTTAGGACAGGGACGACCTACAATGAGCAGTTCTTC
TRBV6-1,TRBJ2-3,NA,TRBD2,CASIAASGRPDTQYF,TGTGCCAGCATCGCAGCTAGCGGGAGGCCAGATACGCAGTATTTT
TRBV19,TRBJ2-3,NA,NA,CASSSTGNGDTQYF,TGTGCCAGTAGTTCTACAGGTAATGGAGATACGCAGTATTTT
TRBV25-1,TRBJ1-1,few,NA,CASSEPGYTEAFF,TGTGCCAGCAGTGAACCAGGGTACACTGAAGCTTTCTTT
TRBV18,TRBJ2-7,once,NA,CASSPRGGLSYEQYF,TGTGCCAGCTCACCCAGGGGGGGGCTCTCCTACGAGCAGTACTTC
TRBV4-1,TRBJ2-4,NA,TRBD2,CASSQDPPLAGGQYF,TGCGCCAGCAGCCAAGACCCCCCCCTAGCGGGAGGTCAGTACTTC
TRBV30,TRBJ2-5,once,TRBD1,CAWETGGGQETQYF,TGTGCCTGGGAGACAGGGGGGGGCCAAGAGACCCAGTACTTC